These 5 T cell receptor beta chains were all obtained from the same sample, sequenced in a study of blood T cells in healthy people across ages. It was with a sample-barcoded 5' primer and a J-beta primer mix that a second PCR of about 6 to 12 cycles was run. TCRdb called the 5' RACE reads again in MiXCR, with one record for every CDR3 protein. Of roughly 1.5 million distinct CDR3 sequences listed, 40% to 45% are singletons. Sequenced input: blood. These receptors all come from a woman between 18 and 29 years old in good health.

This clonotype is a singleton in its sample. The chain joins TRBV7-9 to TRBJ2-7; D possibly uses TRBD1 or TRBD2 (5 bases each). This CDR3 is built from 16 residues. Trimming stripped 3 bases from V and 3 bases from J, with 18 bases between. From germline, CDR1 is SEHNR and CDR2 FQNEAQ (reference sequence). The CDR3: CASSFPDRDGNYEQYF. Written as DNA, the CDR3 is TGTGCCAGCAGCTTCCCAGACCGGGACGGAAACTACGAGCAGTACTTC.

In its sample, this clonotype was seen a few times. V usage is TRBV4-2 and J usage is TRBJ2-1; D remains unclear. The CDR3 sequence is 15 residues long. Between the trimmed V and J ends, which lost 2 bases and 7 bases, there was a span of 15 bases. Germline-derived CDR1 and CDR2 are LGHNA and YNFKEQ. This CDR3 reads CASSQLYPRGNEQFF. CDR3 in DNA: TGTGCCAGCAGCCAATTGTACCCCCGTGGGAATGAGCAGTTCTTC.

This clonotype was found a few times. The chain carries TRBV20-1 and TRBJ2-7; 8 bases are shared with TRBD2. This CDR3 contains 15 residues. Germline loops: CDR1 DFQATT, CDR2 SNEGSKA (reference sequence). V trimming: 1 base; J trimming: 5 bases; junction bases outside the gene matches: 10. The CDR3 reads CSARAPGGLADEQYF. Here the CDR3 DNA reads TGCAGTGCTAGAGCCCCGGGAGGACTAGCTGACGAGCAGTACTTC.

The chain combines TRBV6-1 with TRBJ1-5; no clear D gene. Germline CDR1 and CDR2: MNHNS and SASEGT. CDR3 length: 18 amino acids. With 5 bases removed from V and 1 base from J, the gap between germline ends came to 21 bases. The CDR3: CASSPWSSGSVSNQPQHF. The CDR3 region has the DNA TGTGCCAGCAGTCCCTGGAGCTCGGGTTCTGTGAGCAATCAGCCCCAGCATTTT.

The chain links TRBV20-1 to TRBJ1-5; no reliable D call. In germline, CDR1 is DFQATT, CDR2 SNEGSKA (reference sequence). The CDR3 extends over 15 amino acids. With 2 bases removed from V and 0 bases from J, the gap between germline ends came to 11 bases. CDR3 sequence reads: CSARRDNYSNQPQHF. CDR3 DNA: TGCAGTGCTAGAAGGGATAACTATAGCAATCAGCCCCAGCATTTT.